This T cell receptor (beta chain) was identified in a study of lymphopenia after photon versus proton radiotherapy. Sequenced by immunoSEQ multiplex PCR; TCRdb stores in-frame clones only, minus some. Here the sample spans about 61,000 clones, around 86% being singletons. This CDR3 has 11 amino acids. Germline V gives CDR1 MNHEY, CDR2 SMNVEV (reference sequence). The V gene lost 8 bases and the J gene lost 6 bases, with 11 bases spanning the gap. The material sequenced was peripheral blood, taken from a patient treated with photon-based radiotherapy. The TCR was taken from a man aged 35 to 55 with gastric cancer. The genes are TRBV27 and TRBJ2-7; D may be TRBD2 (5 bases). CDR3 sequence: CASGDRGEQYF. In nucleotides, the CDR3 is TGTGCCAGCGGGGATCGGGGCGAGCAGTACTTC.